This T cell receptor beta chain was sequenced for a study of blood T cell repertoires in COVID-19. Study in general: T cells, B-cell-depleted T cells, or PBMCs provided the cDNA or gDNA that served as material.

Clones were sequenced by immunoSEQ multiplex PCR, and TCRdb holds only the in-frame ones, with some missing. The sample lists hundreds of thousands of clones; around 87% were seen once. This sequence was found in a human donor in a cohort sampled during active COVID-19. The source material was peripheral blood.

The CDR3 DNA reads TGTGCCAGCAGTCAGGAGGAGAGTAACTATGGCTACACCTTC. This codes for CASSQEESNYGYTF. The J gene is TRBJ1-2, the V gene TRBV2; no firm D call. This CDR3 spans 14 amino acids. Germline V gives CDR1 SNHLY, CDR2 FYNNEI. V lost 5 bases and J lost 1, with 11 bases in between.